These 26 T cell receptor beta chains came from one sample sequenced in a study of shared clonotypes between healthy human individuals. The assay was immunoSEQ multiplex PCR, and TCRdb's table has in-frame clones only and misses some. Altogether about 2.4 million clones are present, approximately 93% being singletons, with the ten largest covering 0.36%. The sample comprised naive CD4+ T cells from PBMCs. Regarding subset: CD45RA+ positively selected. Receptors were obtained from a man between 18 and 35 years old in good health. Some clones in this sample may be carry-over from other donors' samples.

The genes are TRBV5-1 and TRBJ2-3; TRBD2 might be the D (6 bases). The V and J ends lost 0 bases and 4 bases respectively, with 21 bases between them. Germline loops: CDR1 SGHRS, CDR2 YFSETQ. The CDR3 sequence is 18 residues long. DNA of the CDR3: TGCGCCAGCAGCTTGGCAGTGCGGGGAACCACATGGGCAGATACGCAGTATTTT. The encoded protein is CASSLAVRGTTWADTQYF.

The rearrangement joins TRBV30 to TRBJ2-7; no clear D gene. In germline, CDR1 is GTSNPN, CDR2 SVGIG (reference sequence). V shed 4 bases and J shed 0 bases, with 10 bases lying between them. The CDR3 is 13 amino acids. CDR3 DNA sequence: TGTGCCTGGATGGGTCGGATCTCCTACGAGCAGTACTTC. The encoded protein is CAWMGRISYEQYF.

DNA for the CDR3: TGTGCCAGCAGTGATACAGGGACAAGGAACACCGGGGAGCTGTTTTTT. Its translation is CASSDTGTRNTGELFF. The chain recombines TRBV6-1 with TRBJ2-2; D is possibly TRBD1 (6 bases). The CDR3 is 16 residues long. The V end lost 3 bases, the J end lost 1 base, and 12 bases lay between the germline ends. Germline values: CDR1 MNHNS, CDR2 SASEGT.

The chain has TRBV5-4 and TRBJ2-5, with D unresolved. CDR3 length: 14 residues. Per germline, CDR1 SGHNT and CDR2 YYREEE (reference sequence). V gave up 0 bases and J gave up 2 bases, with 8 bases separating them. The CDR3 loop is CASSLGLGQETQYF. CDR3 in DNA: TGTGCCAGCAGCTTGGGGCTAGGGCAAGAGACCCAGTACTTC.

The CDR3 DNA is TGCAGCGCCCGGCCCCAGCCGTTCTACAATGAGCAGTTCTTC. Amino acid sequence: CSARPQPFYNEQFF. This chain links TRBV29-1 with TRBJ2-1; no clear D. The germline V and J ends were trimmed by 7 bases and 3 bases, with 16 bases remaining between them. CDR3 size: 14 residues. In germline, CDR1 is SQVTM, CDR2 ANQGSEA.

V and J are TRBV27 and TRBJ2-5, with D unresolved. TRBJ2-7 matches the DNA end more closely, so the J call is doubtful. CDR1 and CDR2 (germline): MNHEY, SMNVEV (reference sequence). The CDR3 runs 15 residues. The CDR3 loop is CASISAGLGSYEQYF. The CDR3 DNA reads TGTGCCAGCATCTCCGCTGGGCTCGGCTCCTACGAGCAGTACTTC.

CDR3 bases: TGCGCCAGCAGCCCTCGGGAGGGGAACTATGGCTACACCTTC. Translation: CASSPREGNYGYTF. The genes are TRBV4-3 and TRBJ1-2, with a weak D call TRBD1 (5 bases). The CDR3 consists of 14 residues. Trimming cost V 4 bases and J 2 bases, with 11 bases left between them. The germline gives CDR1 LGHNA, CDR2 YSLEER.

This rearrangement joins TRBV5-4 to TRBJ1-4; D may be TRBD1 (6 bases). The V gene's germline CDR1 is SGHNT and CDR2 YYREEE (reference sequence). Trimming shortened V by 4 bases and J by 5 bases, and 15 bases separated the two germline ends. CDR3 size: 15 residues. CDR3 loop: CASSKGGQGNEKLFF. In nucleotides, the CDR3 is TGTGCCAGCAGCAAGGGGGGGCAGGGGAATGAAAAACTGTTTTTT.

This rearrangement joins TRBV7-8 to TRBJ1-5; 7 bases map to TRBD1. The CDR3 covers 17 residues. The V gene's germline CDR1 is SGHVS and CDR2 FQNEAQ. With V trimmed by 5 bases and J by 5 bases, 15 bases remained unmatched. CDR3 coding DNA: TGTGCCAGCAGCCGCTCTCTTGGGACAGACAAATATCAGCCCCAGCATTTT. This encodes CASSRSLGTDKYQPQHF.

In regard to this clone: Within the sample, other DNA sequences also encode this same CDR3. The chain couples TRBV5-1 to TRBJ1-1, with D maybe TRBD1 (5 bases). CDR1 and CDR2 (germline): SGHRS, YFSETQ. The CDR3 totals 14 residues. Trimming took 0 bases from V and 2 from J, leaving 8 bases between them. Here the CDR3 reads CASSLVGVNTEAFF. CDR3 coding DNA: TGCGCCAGCAGCTTGGTAGGGGTTAACACTGAAGCTTTCTTT.

The J gene is TRBJ2-2, the V gene TRBV2, with a tentative D call TRBD2 (5 bases). Trimming pared 6 bases from V and 6 bases from J, leaving 8 bases between. This CDR3 has 12 residues. Germline V gene sequence: CDR1 SNHLY, CDR2 FYNNEI. This CDR3 is CASSLGAGELFF. CDR3 DNA sequence: TGTGCCAGCAGCCTCGGGGCCGGGGAGCTGTTTTTT.

This sequence joins TRBV7-7 and TRBJ2-3, with 8 bases aligning to TRBD2. CDR1 is SSHAT, CDR2 FNYEAQ, per germline (reference sequence). The CDR3 spans 13 residues. V dropped 5 bases and J dropped 12; count of bases not matched to a gene: 10. CDR3 sequence (DNA): TGTGCCAGCAGCCGGGGACTAGATGGGCCCCAGTATTTT. It encodes CASSRGLDGPQYF.

The J gene is TRBJ1-5, the V gene TRBV4-1, with D unresolved. The germline CDR1 and CDR2 sequences are MGHRA and YSYEKL. Trimming removed 4 bases at V and 0 bases at J, with 7 bases between. The CDR3 loop spans 14 amino acids. CDR3 protein: CASSRAGSNQPQHF. The CDR3 nucleotides read TGCGCCAGCAGCCGAGCAGGTAGCAATCAGCCCCAGCATTTT.

The rearrangement joins TRBV18 to TRBJ1-3; 9 bases fit TRBD1. CDR1 and CDR2 from the germline V gene are KGHSH and LQKENI. The ends lost 3 bases at V and 6 bases at J; junction bases unmatched: 6. This CDR3 is 15 amino acids long. The CDR3 DNA reads as TGTGCCAGCTCACCCTCACAGGGGGCTTTAAACACCATATATTTT. Translating it yields CASSPSQGALNTIYF.

The J gene is TRBJ2-3, the V gene TRBV5-1; TRBD1 matches 8 bases. This CDR3 has 16 residues. Germline values: CDR1 SGHRS, CDR2 YFSETQ. V was pared by 4 bases and J by 1 base, with 8 bases of the junction left unmatched. The CDR3 coding sequence is TGCGCCAGCAGCGCCGGACAGGGACGGCGCACAGATACGCAGTATTTT. Protein product: CASSAGQGRRTDTQYF.

This rearrangement joins TRBV7-2 to TRBJ2-1, with a possible D match to TRBD2 (6 bases). Germline-derived CDR1 and CDR2 are SGHTA and FQGNSA. V was trimmed by 2 bases and J by 8 bases, leaving 28 bases between them. The CDR3 runs to 19 residues. The DNA of the CDR3 is TGTGCCAGCAGCTTACGGGCAGGTCTCGAGCGGGCCCCCAATCATGAGCAGTTCTTC. Its translation: CASSLRAGLERAPNHEQFF.

The chain recombines TRBV7-3 with TRBJ2-2, with TRBD2 matching over 7 bases. The V gene end was trimmed by 0 bases and the J gene end by 3 bases; junction bases not matched to a gene: 4. The CDR3 runs to 16 residues. Germline assignment: CDR1 SGHTA and CDR2 FQGTGA. This chain's CDR3 is CASSLTGGSHTGELFF. CDR3 sequence (DNA): TGTGCCAGCAGCTTAACGGGCGGGAGTCACACCGGGGAGCTGTTTTTT.

The chain joins TRBV12-5 to TRBJ2-3; D is ambiguous. V was trimmed by 2 bases and J by 6 bases, leaving 6 bases between them. The germline V gene has CDR1 LGHNT and CDR2 FRNRAP. The CDR3 length is 12 residues. The CDR3 DNA reads TGTGCTAGTGGTTTGCTGCCGGATACGCAGTATTTT. Amino acid sequence: CASGLLPDTQYF.

This chain joins TRBV12-5 and TRBJ1-1; the D gene is possibly TRBD1 (6 bases). Germline V gene data show CDR1 as LGHNT and CDR2 as FRNRAP. V lost 0 bases and J 0 bases, leaving 26 bases between the germline ends. This CDR3 is 21 amino acids long. The DNA for the CDR3 is TGTGCTAGTGGTTTGGTAATAGCGTGGGGGGGCGATCAACCTATGAACACTGAAGCTTTCTTT. Protein: CASGLVIAWGGDQPMNTEAFF.

The genes are TRBV6-1 and TRBJ2-2; no firm D call. The CDR3 runs 14 residues. In germline, CDR1 is MNHNS, CDR2 SASEGT. V lost 6 bases and J 1 base, leaving 9 bases between the germline ends. The CDR3 sequence: CASRNTQNTGELFF. The CDR3, as DNA: TGTGCCAGCAGAAACACACAGAACACCGGGGAGCTGTTTTTT.

This clone was seen only once. The chain is built from TRBV6-6 and TRBJ2-2; a possible D gene is TRBD1 (5 bases). The length of the CDR3 is 15 residues. Germline CDR1 reads MNHNY; CDR2 reads SVGAGI (reference sequence). The germline V and J ends were trimmed by 0 bases and 6 bases, with 11 bases remaining between them. The CDR3 DNA sequence: TGTGCCAGCAGTTACTCGGGCAGGGAAGCCGGGGAGCTGTTTTTT. Amino acids: CASSYSGREAGELFF.

The genes are TRBV4-1 and TRBJ2-3, with 12 bases identical to TRBD2. This CDR3 spans 18 amino acids. With V trimmed by 1 base and J by 4 bases, 9 bases remained unmatched. Germline V gene sequence: CDR1 MGHRA, CDR2 YSYEKL. The CDR3 spells CASSQGGLSSGRADTQYF. In DNA, the CDR3 is TGCGCCAGCAGCCAAGGAGGACTCTCTAGCGGGAGGGCAGATACGCAGTATTTT.

The chain joins TRBV6-1 to TRBJ1-3; D ambiguous. Germline V gives CDR1 MNHNS, CDR2 SASEGT. This CDR3 is 14 amino acids long. The germline V and J ends were trimmed by 2 bases and 6 bases, with 11 bases remaining between them. DNA of the CDR3: TGTGCCAGCAGTGAAAAGGGTTGGGTAAACACCATATATTTT. It codes for CASSEKGWVNTIYF.

The chain couples TRBV6-1 to TRBJ2-7; a weak D match, TRBD1 (7 bases). Germline V lookup: CDR1 MNHNS, CDR2 SASEGT. The V end was cut by 8 bases, the J end by 3 bases, with 20 bases between. CDR3 size: 15 residues. The CDR3 spells CASREAAGGGYEQYF. The CDR3 DNA reads TGTGCCAGCCGAGAAGCGGCAGGGGGAGGCTACGAGCAGTACTTC.

The chain joins TRBV28 to TRBJ1-2; TRBD1 agrees at 7 bases. The CDR3 length is 15 residues. The V gene's germline CDR1 is MDHEN and CDR2 SYDVKM. With V trimmed by 7 bases and J by 2 bases, 10 bases remained unmatched. CDR3 loop: CASNSGGQANYGYTF. In DNA form, the CDR3 reads TGTGCCAGCAATTCTGGAGGACAGGCAAACTATGGCTACACCTTC.

The table lists this clone with a few counts. The same CDR3 arises from other DNA sequences in this sample as well. J is TRBJ2-5 and V is TRBV7-2; D is uncertain. The CDR3 is made up of 11 amino acids. Germline V gene sequence: CDR1 SGHTA, CDR2 FQGNSA. Trimming left V 3 bases short and J 1 base short, with 0 bases between. In DNA, the CDR3 is TGTGCCAGCAGCTTCCAAGAGACCCAGTACTTC. It is translated as CASSFQETQYF.